Listed below are T cell receptor beta chains from one sample, sequenced in a study of blood T cell repertoires in COVID-19. Some clones are missing from TCRdb's copy, which holds only in-frame ones; the method was immunoSEQ multiplex PCR. The sample has about 140,000 clones; just under 85% are singletons. The sample was PBMCs or T cells enriched from blood (not recorded which). All receptors come from a woman aged 40-49 years who had recovered from COVID-19. The CDR3 runs from the conserved cysteine through the conserved F or W. A D gene is named only where the DNA matches it firmly. Rows give clone size only sometimes, using once, few, many, or a class for an expanded clone.

J	V	D	size	DNA	CDR3
TRBJ2-2	TRBV11-3	.	.	TGTGCCAGCAGTCCCGCGCAGGGGATAACCGGGGAGCTGTTTTTT	CASSPAQGITGELFF
TRBJ1-2	TRBV7-9	.	.	TGTGCCATTGCGACAGAAAACTATGGCTACACCTTC	CAIATENYGYTF
TRBJ1-1	TRBV2	.	few	TGTGCCAGCAGTGAAGCGCATCTTTTGACTTCGGGAGCGAACACTGAAGCTTTCTTT	CASSEAHLLTSGANTEAFF
TRBJ1-1	TRBV30	.	.	TGTGCCTGGAACTCGTATATGAACACTGAAGCTTTCTTT	CAWNSYMNTEAFF
TRBJ2-7	TRBV18	.	.	TGTGCCAGCTCCCCGCTTCAGGAGGCGGAGCAGTACTTC	CASSPLQEAEQYF
TRBJ2-7	TRBV7-6	TRBD2	few	TGTGCCAGCAGCTCCCTGATTAGCGGGGGCATGGGCGACGAGCAGTACTTC	CASSSLISGGMGDEQYF
TRBJ2-3	TRBV3-1/TRBV3-2	.	.	TGTGCCAGCAGCGTGAGGGGGACAGATACGCAGTATTTT	CASSVRGTDTQYF
TRBJ1-1	TRBV27	.	.	TGTGCCAGCAGGGCGGAGACAGGGAACACTGAAGCTTTCTTT	CASRAETGNTEAFF
TRBJ1-5	TRBV20-1	.	.	TGCAGTGCTAGTAGCCGGTCGGCGGCTATCAATCAGCCCCAGCATTTT	CSASSRSAAINQPQHF
TRBJ1-1	TRBV19	.	.	TGTGCCAGTAAAAGCGGTGACACTGAAGCTTTCTTT	CASKSGDTEAFF
TRBJ1-4	TRBV18	.	.	TGTGCCAGCTCACCTAATCCTAAAACTAATGAAAAACTGTTTTTT	CASSPNPKTNEKLFF
TRBJ2-5	TRBV5-1	.	.	TGCGCCAGCGGACGCGGGCGGTCGGGAGAGACCCAGTACTTC	CASGRGRSGETQYF
TRBJ1-2	TRBV19	TRBD1	.	TGTGCCAGCCAGGTGGGACAGACCCGGGGCTACACCTTC	CASQVGQTRGYTF
TRBJ1-1	TRBV29-1	.	.	TGCAGCGTTGAAGGAGGGGGAATCACGAACACTGAAGCTTTCTTT	CSVEGGGITNTEAFF
TRBJ1-1	TRBV7-9	.	.	TGTGCCAGCAGCCCCCGGGGGGCTATGAACACTGAAGCTTTCTTT	CASSPRGAMNTEAFF
TRBJ2-7	TRBV6-1	.	.	TGTGCCAGCAGTGAGTCAGGTATCCCCTACGAGCAGTACTTC	CASSESGIPYEQYF
TRBJ1-1	TRBV29-1	TRBD1	.	TGCAGCGTTGAAGTCGGACAGGGGAAGGCTTTCTTT	CSVEVGQGKAFF
TRBJ2-1	TRBV5-1	TRBD2	.	TGCGCCAGCAGGTGGGGCGGGAGGGCCTTTACCAATGAGCAGTTCTTC	CASRWGGRAFTNEQFF
TRBJ2-7	TRBV13	TRBD2	.	TGTGCCAGCAGCCCCGCCGGGACTAGCCCCTCGAGCGAGCAGTACTTC	CASSPAGTSPSSEQYF
TRBJ2-7	TRBV5-1	.	.	TGCGCCAGCAGCTTGGGCACGGGGGACGAGCAGTACTTC	CASSLGTGDEQYF
TRBJ1-1	TRBV5-4	TRBD1	once	TGTGCCAGCAGCCCCCCGCTAGGGGGACAGGGGAACACTGAAGCTTTCTTT	CASSPPLGGQGNTEAFF
TRBJ2-2	TRBV10-3	TRBD1	few	TGTGCCATCAGTGAGTCAGCAGGGGGCTGGTCGAACACCGGGGAGCTGTTTTTT	CAISESAGGWSNTGELFF
TRBJ1-1	TRBV29-1	.	.	TGCAGCGTTGAAGTATCCGCTGAAGCTTTCTTT	CSVEVSAEAFF
TRBJ2-2	TRBV5-1	.	.	TGCGCCAGCAGCTCCGAGGGGGGGACGGGGAACGGGGAGCTGTTTTTT	CASSSEGGTGNGELFF
TRBJ2-2	TRBV7-8	.	.	TGTGCCAGCAGCTTAGCGCGCGGTTCCGGGGAGCTGTTTTTT	CASSLARGSGELFF
TRBJ1-6	TRBV14	TRBD1	.	TGTGCCAGCAGACTGACAGGGGGCGATTCACCCCTCCACTTT	CASRLTGGDSPLHF
TRBJ2-7	TRBV7-9	.	.	TGTGCCAGCAGCTTAACGGCGACACCGTACGAGCAGTACTTC	CASSLTATPYEQYF
TRBJ1-4	TRBV5-1	.	.	TGCGCCAGCACTCCGGGACTGTGGGATGAAAAACTGTTTTTT	CASTPGLWDEKLFF